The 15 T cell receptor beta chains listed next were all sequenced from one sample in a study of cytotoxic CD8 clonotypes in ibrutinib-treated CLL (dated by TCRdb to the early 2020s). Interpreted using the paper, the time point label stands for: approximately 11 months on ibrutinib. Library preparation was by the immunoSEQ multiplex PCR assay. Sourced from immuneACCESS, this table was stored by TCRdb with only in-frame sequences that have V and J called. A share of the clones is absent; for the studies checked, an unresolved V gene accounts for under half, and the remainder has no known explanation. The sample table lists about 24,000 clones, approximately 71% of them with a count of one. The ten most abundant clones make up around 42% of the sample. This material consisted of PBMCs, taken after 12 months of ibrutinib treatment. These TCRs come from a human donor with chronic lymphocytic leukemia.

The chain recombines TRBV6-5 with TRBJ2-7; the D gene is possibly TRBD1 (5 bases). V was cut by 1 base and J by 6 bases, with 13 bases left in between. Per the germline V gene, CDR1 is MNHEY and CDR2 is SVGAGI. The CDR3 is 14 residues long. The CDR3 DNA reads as TGTGCCAGCAGTTACTTGTCAGGGTCGTCCGAGCAGTACTTC. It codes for CASSYLSGSSEQYF.

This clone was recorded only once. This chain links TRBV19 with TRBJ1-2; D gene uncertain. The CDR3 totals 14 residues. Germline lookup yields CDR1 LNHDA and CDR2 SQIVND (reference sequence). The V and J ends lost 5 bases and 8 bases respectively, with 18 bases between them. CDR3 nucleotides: TGTGCCAGTAGTCGCCCGTGGATATCGGGAGGCTACACCTTC. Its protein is CASSRPWISGGYTF.

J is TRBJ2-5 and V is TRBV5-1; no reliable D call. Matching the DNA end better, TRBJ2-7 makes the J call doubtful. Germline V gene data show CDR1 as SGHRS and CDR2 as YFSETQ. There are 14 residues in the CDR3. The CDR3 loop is CASSLAVGNYEQYF. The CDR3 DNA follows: TGCGCCAGCAGCTTGGCGGTGGGGAACTACGAGCAGTACTTC.

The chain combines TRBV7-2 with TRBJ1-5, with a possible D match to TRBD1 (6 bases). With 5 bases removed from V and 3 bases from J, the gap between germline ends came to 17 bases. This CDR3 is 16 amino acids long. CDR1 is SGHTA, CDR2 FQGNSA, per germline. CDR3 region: CASSQAGTLPNQPQHF. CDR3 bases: TGTGCCAGCAGCCAGGCCGGGACACTTCCCAATCAGCCCCAGCATTTT.

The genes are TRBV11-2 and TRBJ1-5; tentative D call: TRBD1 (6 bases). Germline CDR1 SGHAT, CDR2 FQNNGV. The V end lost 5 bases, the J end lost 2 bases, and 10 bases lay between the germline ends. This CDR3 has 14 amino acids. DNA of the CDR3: TGTGCCAGCAGCCCCCAGGGGCGCAATCAGCCCCAGCATTTT. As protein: CASSPQGRNQPQHF.

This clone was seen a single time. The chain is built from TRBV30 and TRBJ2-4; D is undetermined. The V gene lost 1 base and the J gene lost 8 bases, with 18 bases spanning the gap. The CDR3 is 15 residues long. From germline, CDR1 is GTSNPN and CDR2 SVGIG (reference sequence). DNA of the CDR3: TGTGCCTGGAGTGCGAATAAAGGGTCATTTGACATTCAGTACTTC. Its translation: CAWSANKGSFDIQYF.

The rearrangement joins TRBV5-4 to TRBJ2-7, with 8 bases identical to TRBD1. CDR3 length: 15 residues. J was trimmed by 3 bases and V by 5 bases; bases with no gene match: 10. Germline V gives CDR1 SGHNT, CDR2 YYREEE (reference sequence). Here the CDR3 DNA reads TGTGCCAGCAGGTCCTTGGGACAGGAGATCTACGAGCAGTACTTC. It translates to CASRSLGQEIYEQYF.

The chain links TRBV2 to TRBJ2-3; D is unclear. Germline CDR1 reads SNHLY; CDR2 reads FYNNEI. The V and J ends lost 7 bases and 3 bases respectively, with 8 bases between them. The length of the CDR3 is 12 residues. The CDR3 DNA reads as TGTGCCAGCAATGACATGACAGATACGCAGTATTTT. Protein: CASNDMTDTQYF.

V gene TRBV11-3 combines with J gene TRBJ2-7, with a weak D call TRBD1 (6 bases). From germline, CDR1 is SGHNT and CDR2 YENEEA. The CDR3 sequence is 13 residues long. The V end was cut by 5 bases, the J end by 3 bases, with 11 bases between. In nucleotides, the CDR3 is TGTGCCAGCAGCCCCACAGGGTTCTACGAGCAGTACTTC. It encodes CASSPTGFYEQYF. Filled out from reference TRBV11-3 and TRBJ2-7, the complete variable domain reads EAGVVQSPRYKIIEKKQPVAFWCNPISGHNTLYWYLQNLGQGPELLIRYENEEAVDDSQLPKDRFSAERLKGVDSTLKIQPAELGDSAVYLCASSPTGFYEQYFGPGTRLTVT.

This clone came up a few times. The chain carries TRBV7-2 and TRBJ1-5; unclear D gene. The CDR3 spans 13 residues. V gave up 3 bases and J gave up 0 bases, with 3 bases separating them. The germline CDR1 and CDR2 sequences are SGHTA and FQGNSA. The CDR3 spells CASSFSSNQPQHF. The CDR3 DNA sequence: TGTGCCAGCAGCTTTAGTAGCAATCAGCCCCAGCATTTT. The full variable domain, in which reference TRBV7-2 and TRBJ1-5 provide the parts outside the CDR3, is GAGVSQSPSNKVTEKGKDVELRCDPISGHTALYWYRQSLGQGLEFLIYFQGNSAPDKSGLPSDRFSAERTGGSVSTLTIQRTQQEDSAVYLCASSFSSNQPQHFGDGTRLSIL.

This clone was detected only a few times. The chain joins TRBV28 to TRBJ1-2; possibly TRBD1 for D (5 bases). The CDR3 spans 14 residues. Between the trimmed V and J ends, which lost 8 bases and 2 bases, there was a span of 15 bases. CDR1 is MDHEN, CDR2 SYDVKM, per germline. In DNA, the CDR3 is TGTGCCAGCTCTACTCCGGGACGGAACTATGGCTACACCTTC. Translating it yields CASSTPGRNYGYTF.

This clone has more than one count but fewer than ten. In DNA form, the CDR3 reads TGTGCCAGCACCCTGGGCTCCGGGACTAACTATGGCTACACCTTC. This gives the protein CASTLGSGTNYGYTF. The rearrangement uses TRBV6-5 and TRBJ1-2; D is uncertain. Germline V gene lookup returns CDR1 MNHEY and CDR2 SVGAGI. Trimming stripped 7 bases from V and 0 bases from J, with 15 bases between. CDR3 length: 15 residues.

CDR3 residues: CASSVGVWGVAFF. CDR3 bases: TGTGCCAGCAGCGTAGGCGTATGGGGGGTAGCTTTCTTT. This chain links TRBV9 with TRBJ1-1, with D maybe TRBD1 (5 bases). CDR1 SGDLS and CDR2 YYNGEE come from the germline V gene. V was clipped by 0 bases and J by 10 bases, with 13 bases between them. This CDR3 is 13 amino acids long.

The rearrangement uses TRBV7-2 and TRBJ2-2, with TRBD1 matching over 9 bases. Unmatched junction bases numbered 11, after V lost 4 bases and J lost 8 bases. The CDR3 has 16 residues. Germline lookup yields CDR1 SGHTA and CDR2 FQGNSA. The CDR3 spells CASSSPGQGRVGELFF. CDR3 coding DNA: TGTGCCAGCAGCTCCCCGGGACAGGGTAGGGTGGGGGAGCTGTTTTTT. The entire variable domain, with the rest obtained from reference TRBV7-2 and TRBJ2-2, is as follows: GAGVSQSPSNKVTEKGKDVELRCDPISGHTALYWYRQSLGQGLEFLIYFQGNSAPDKSGLPSDRFSAERTGGSVSTLTIQRTQQEDSAVYLCASSSPGQGRVGELFFGEGSRLTVL.

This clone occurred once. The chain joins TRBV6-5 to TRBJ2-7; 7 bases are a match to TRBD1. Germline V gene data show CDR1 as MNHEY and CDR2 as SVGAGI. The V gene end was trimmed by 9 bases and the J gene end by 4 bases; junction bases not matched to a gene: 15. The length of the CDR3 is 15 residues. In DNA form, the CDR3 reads TGTGCCAGTACCTCAGGGGACAGTAGACCTTACGAGCAGTACTTC. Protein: CASTSGDSRPYEQYF.